The 25 T cell receptor beta chains reported below all come from one sample, sequenced in a study of shared clonotypes between healthy human individuals (dated by TCRdb to 2020 to 2021). Libraries were built with the immunoSEQ multiplex PCR assay. The immuneACCESS repertoire file appears here via TCRdb, limited to in-frame rearrangements. These files lack a portion of the clones; in checked studies, under half of the deficit traces to unresolved V genes, and the cause of the others is not known. The sample records about 1.9 million clones, 93% of which are singletons. The ten largest account for more than 1.5% of the sample. CD8 naive samples were CD45RO-negative cells positively selected for CCR7, giving a CD45RA+CCR7+ population that excluded TemRA cells. The sample was naive CD8+ T cells from PBMCs. Interpreted using the paper, the cell subset or site label stands for: CD45RA+CCR7+. The source is a man between 18 and 35 years old in good health. Some clones in this sample may be carry-over from other donors' samples.

In regard to this clone: Other DNA sequences in the sample encode the same CDR3. The chain joins TRBV19 to TRBJ1-1; 7 bases align to TRBD1. CDR1 LNHDA and CDR2 SQIVND come from the germline V gene (reference sequence). This CDR3 contains 12 residues. V trimming: 10 bases; J trimming: 1 base; junction bases outside the gene matches: 3. The CDR3 nucleotides are TGTGCCACCAGACAGGGGAACACTGAAGCTTTCTTT. Translation gives CATRQGNTEAFF.

The rearrangement links TRBV9 to TRBJ1-2; perhaps TRBD1 as D (5 bases). V lost 0 bases to trimming and J lost 1 base, with 13 bases between them. Germline V gene sequence: CDR1 SGDLS, CDR2 YYNGEE. This CDR3 contains 16 residues. This CDR3 reads CASSVDNAGLNYGYTF. The CDR3 bases are TGTGCCAGCAGCGTAGATAATGCAGGGCTTAACTATGGCTACACCTTC.

The chain is built from TRBV10-1 and TRBJ1-2; D gene uncertain. The germline V gene encodes CDR1 WNHNN and CDR2 SYGVQD (reference sequence). This CDR3 contains 14 residues. Trimming left V 0 bases short and J 4 bases short, with 9 bases between. The CDR3 is CASSESGWSYGYTF. The DNA of the CDR3 is TGCGCCAGCAGTGAGTCTGGGTGGAGCTATGGCTACACCTTC.

The gene calls are TRBV6-1 and TRBJ2-7; D is undetermined. Trimming took off 11 bases at V and 2 bases at J, with 16 bases between the two ends. The CDR3 extends over 13 amino acids. CDR1 is MNHNS, CDR2 SASEGT, per germline. The CDR3, as DNA: TGTGCCGCCTCGGTGGGGTCAACCTACGAGCAGTACTTC. It is translated as CAASVGSTYEQYF.

The rearrangement joins TRBV11-1 to TRBJ2-1; D possibly matches TRBD1 or TRBD2 (5 bases each). Looked up from germline, CDR1 is SGHAT and CDR2 is FQDESV (reference sequence). The CDR3 sequence is 16 residues long. V was trimmed by 5 bases and J by 0 bases, leaving 14 bases between them. CDR3 sequence (DNA): TGTGCCAGCAGCCCTCCATTGGGGGTCTCCTACAATGAGCAGTTCTTC. Protein sequence: CASSPPLGVSYNEQFF.

This clone was observed once. This rearrangement joins TRBV28 to TRBJ1-2, with D perhaps matching TRBD1 (6 bases). The CDR3 loop spans 11 amino acids. Germline V gene data show CDR1 as MDHEN and CDR2 as SYDVKM. CDR3 region: CGAGVNYGYTF. Here the CDR3 DNA reads TGTGGGGCAGGGGTGAACTATGGCTACACCTTC.

The gene calls are TRBV7-3 and TRBJ2-3, with 7 positions matching TRBD2. This CDR3 is built from 21 residues. Germline CDR1 SGHTA, CDR2 FQGTGA. Unmatched junction bases numbered 21, after V lost 3 bases and J lost 0 bases. CDR3: CASSFPPRRTQSGISTDTQYF. Here the CDR3 DNA reads TGTGCCAGCAGCTTCCCTCCGCGGAGGACTCAAAGCGGGATTAGCACAGATACGCAGTATTTT. Looking up the rest from reference TRBV7-3 and TRBJ2-3 gives the full variable domain: GAGVSQTPSNKVTEKGKYVELRCDPISGHTALYWYRQSLGQGPEFLIYFQGTGAADDSGLPNDRFFAVRPEGSVSTLKIQRTERGDSAVYLCASSFPPRRTQSGISTDTQYFGPGTRLTVL.

The chain is built from TRBV9 and TRBJ1-1; 8 bases line up with TRBD1. This CDR3 region has 15 residues. The germline V gene encodes CDR1 SGDLS and CDR2 YYNGEE. The V segment lost 5 bases and the J segment 1 base; nucleotides outside the gene matches: 7. DNA of the CDR3: TGTGCCAGCAGTCCCCAGACAGGGGCGAACACTGAAGCTTTCTTT. Residues: CASSPQTGANTEAFF.

The J gene is TRBJ2-7, the V gene TRBV27, with a weak D call TRBD1 (5 bases). The V end lost 6 bases, the J end lost 2 bases, and 14 bases lay between the germline ends. Germline loops: CDR1 MNHEY, CDR2 SMNVEV (reference sequence). There are 14 residues in the CDR3. CDR3 residues: CASSPGWPTYEQYF. In DNA, the CDR3 is TGTGCCAGCAGCCCAGGGTGGCCAACCTACGAGCAGTACTTC.

The rearrangement joins TRBV29-1 to TRBJ2-7; 9 nucleotides agree with TRBD1. This CDR3 is 16 amino acids long. Looked up from germline, CDR1 is SQVTM and CDR2 is ANQGSEA. The V segment lost 6 bases and the J segment 4 bases; nucleotides outside the gene matches: 16. CDR3 region: CSVTAPDRGKGYEQYF. The CDR3 DNA is TGCAGCGTAACCGCCCCGGACAGGGGAAAGGGGTACGAGCAGTACTTC.

The rearrangement uses TRBV7-9 and TRBJ2-7, with 7 bases that match TRBD1. The germline V gene has CDR1 SEHNR and CDR2 FQNEAQ (reference sequence). The CDR3 covers 11 residues. V shed 8 bases, J shed 3 bases, and the junction held 1 base outside the gene matches. CDR3 DNA: TGTGCCAGCGCAGGGGGCTACGAGCAGTACTTC. It specifies CASAGGYEQYF.

A word on this clone: One end of the junction is discordant with germline, which a read error may explain. The genes are TRBV15 and TRBJ2-7; the D gene is possibly TRBD2 (6 bases). The V gene's germline CDR1 is LNHNV and CDR2 YYDKDF (reference sequence). The CDR3 covers 15 residues. The CDR3 sequence: CATSGERAPSYEQYF. DNA of the CDR3: TGTGCCACCAGCGGAGAGCGGGCCCCTTCCTACGAGCAGTACTTC.

The chain couples TRBV27 to TRBJ2-3, with D tentatively TRBD1 (6 bases). Germline V gene lookup returns CDR1 MNHEY and CDR2 SMNVEV (reference sequence). The CDR3 runs to 14 residues. V lost 6 bases and J lost 3, with 13 bases in between. CDR3 DNA sequence: TGTGCCAGCAGCTCTATGAGGGGGACAGATACGCAGTATTTT. It specifies CASSSMRGTDTQYF.

This clone was observed once. V and J are TRBV9 and TRBJ2-5; tentatively, D is TRBD2 (7 bases). CDR1 and CDR2 (germline): SGDLS, YYNGEE. This CDR3 spans 15 amino acids. V lost 3 bases and J lost 4, with 16 bases in between. The CDR3 spells CASSEQGGIRETQYF. CDR3 in DNA: TGTGCCAGCAGCGAACAGGGAGGGATTCGAGAGACCCAGTACTTC.

The rearrangement uses TRBV7-6 and TRBJ2-7; 8 nucleotides line up with TRBD1. Germline V gives CDR1 SGHVS, CDR2 FNYEAQ. Trimming removed 5 bases from V and 0 bases from J; junction bases left unmatched: 12. The CDR3 loop spans 17 amino acids. The CDR3 protein is CASSRWTGRDLSYEQYF. CDR3 nucleotide sequence: TGTGCCAGCAGCCGGTGGACAGGGCGTGACCTCTCCTACGAGCAGTACTTC.

J is TRBJ2-7 and V is TRBV7-6; the match to TRBD2 covers 7 bases. After removal of 5 bases from V and 3 bases from J, the junction contained 10 bases not matched to a gene. The CDR3 has 15 amino acids. Germline CDR1 and CDR2: SGHVS and FNYEAQ. The CDR3 sequence is CASSAGSGAFYEQYF. CDR3 coding DNA: TGTGCCAGCAGCGCGGGGAGCGGGGCGTTCTACGAGCAGTACTTC.

The rearrangement uses TRBV4-1 and TRBJ1-3; D gene ambiguous. The germline V gene encodes CDR1 MGHRA and CDR2 YSYEKL. This CDR3 is 14 amino acids long. V dropped 0 bases and J dropped 4 bases, with 7 bases sitting between them. CDR3 DNA sequence: TGCGCCAGCAGCCAAGAATCGGTCGGAAACACCATATATTTT. Translated, it gives CASSQESVGNTIYF.

This chain links TRBV5-1 with TRBJ2-7; 9 bases align to TRBD1. The J segment lost 5 bases and the V segment lost 4 bases, leaving 7 bases of the junction unmatched. Per germline, CDR1 SGHRS and CDR2 YFSETQ. This CDR3 is built from 14 residues. The CDR3 here is CASSRGDREDEQYF. The DNA for the CDR3 is TGCGCCAGCAGCAGAGGGGACAGGGAGGACGAGCAGTACTTC.

The rearrangement links TRBV2 to TRBJ2-1; 9 bases agree with TRBD1. The CDR3 has 14 amino acids. V lost 8 bases, J lost 6 bases, and 8 bases stayed unmatched. Germline V lookup: CDR1 SNHLY, CDR2 FYNNEI. This chain's CDR3 is CASQTGGWGNEQFF. Here the CDR3 DNA reads TGTGCCAGCCAAACAGGGGGCTGGGGCAATGAGCAGTTCTTC.

The J gene is TRBJ2-1, the V gene TRBV6-1, with 8 bases identical to TRBD1. This CDR3 comprises 15 residues. V was pared by 4 bases and J by 4 bases, with 6 bases of the junction left unmatched. CDR1 and CDR2 (germline): MNHNS, SASEGT. DNA for the CDR3: TGTGCCAGCAGTGCTACAGGGGGGCCTTACAATGAGCAGTTCTTC. This sequence encodes CASSATGGPYNEQFF.

This chain joins TRBV6-1 and TRBJ1-5; TRBD1 matches 7 bases. Germline CDR1 MNHNS, CDR2 SASEGT. CDR3 length equals 15 residues. Trimming took 5 bases from V and 3 from J; bases not matched to a gene: 7. CDR3 DNA sequence: TGTGCCAGCAGTCACAGGGGCGGTGTCAATCAGCCCCAGCATTTT. Amino acids: CASSHRGGVNQPQHF.

The V call is TRBV5-5, the J call TRBJ1-5; the D gene is possibly TRBD1 (5 bases). This CDR3 is 14 amino acids long. The ends were cut back, 1 base at V and 3 bases at J, with 8 bases in the middle. Germline values: CDR1 SGHKS, CDR2 YYEKEE (reference sequence). CDR3 nucleotide sequence: TGTGCCAGCAGCTTGTGGGACTACAATCAGCCCCAGCATTTT. Its translation is CASSLWDYNQPQHF.

This clone is a singleton in its sample. The V gene is TRBV5-5, the J gene TRBJ2-7, with unresolved D. The CDR3 extends over 15 amino acids. V lost 4 bases and J lost 3, with 17 bases in between. Germline CDR1 and CDR2: SGHKS and YYEKEE (reference sequence). The CDR3 region has the DNA TGTGCCAGCAGCCACCGACATGTTTCCCTCTACGAGCAGTACTTC. This gives the protein CASSHRHVSLYEQYF. The whole variable domain, remainder taken from reference TRBV5-5 and TRBJ2-7, is DAGVTQSPTHLIKTRGQQVTLRCSPISGHKSVSWYQQVLGQGPQFIFQYYEKEERGRGNFPDRFSARQFPNYSSELNVNALLLGDSALYLCASSHRHVSLYEQYFGPGTRLTVT.

In the case of this clone: The identical CDR3 is also encoded by other nucleotide sequences in the sample. V usage is TRBV28 and J usage is TRBJ2-7, with D perhaps matching TRBD2 (6 bases). V was shortened by 2 bases and J by 0 bases, with 8 bases between the two germline ends. The CDR3 sequence is 14 residues long. CDR1 is MDHEN and CDR2 is SYDVKM in the germline V gene. CDR3: CASSLGGVSYEQYF. In nucleotides, the CDR3 is TGTGCCAGCAGTTTAGGAGGGGTCTCCTACGAGCAGTACTTC.

This chain uses TRBV9 with TRBJ2-7, with 8 bases that match TRBD2. This CDR3 is built from 14 residues. V lost 4 bases to trimming and J lost 3 bases; unmatched junction nucleotides: 6. Germline V gene sequence: CDR1 SGDLS, CDR2 YYNGEE. This CDR3 reads CASSTGSGSYEQYF. The CDR3 coding sequence is TGTGCCAGCAGCACTGGAAGCGGGAGCTACGAGCAGTACTTC.